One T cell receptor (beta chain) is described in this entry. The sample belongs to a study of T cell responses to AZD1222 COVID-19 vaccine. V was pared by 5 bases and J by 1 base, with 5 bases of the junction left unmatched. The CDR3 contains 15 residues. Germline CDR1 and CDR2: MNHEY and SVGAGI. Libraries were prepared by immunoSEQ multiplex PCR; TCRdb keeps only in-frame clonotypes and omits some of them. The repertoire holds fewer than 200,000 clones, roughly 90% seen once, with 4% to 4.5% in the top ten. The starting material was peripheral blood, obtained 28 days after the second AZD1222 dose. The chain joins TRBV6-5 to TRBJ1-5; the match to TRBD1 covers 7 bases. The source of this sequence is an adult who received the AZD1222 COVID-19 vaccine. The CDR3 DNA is TGTGCCAGCAGTCGACAGGGAGGAAGCAATCAGCCCCAGCATTTT. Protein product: CASSRQGGSNQPQHF.